The rows below give T cell receptor beta chains drawn from one sample of a study of coeliac disease. This table comes from immunoSEQ multiplex PCR, and its TCRdb copy is limited to in-frame clones, with some not included. The sample shows fewer than 5,000 clones, about 61% of them seen only once. Source material: lamina propria lymphocytes from the gut. The receptors were sampled from a woman aged 65 to 85 with celiac disease. Both conserved end residues are part of each CDR3. The D gene is left open where the match is weak. Some rows mark clone size as missing; the rest say once, few, many or name a class of expanded clone.

D: NA
V: TRBV7-9
size: NA
J: TRBJ1-5
CDR3: CASSGDILGLGNQPQHF
DNA: TGTGCCAGCAGCGGGGACATTCTAGGGCTAGGCAATCAGCCCCAGCATTTT

D: TRBD2
V: TRBV4-3
size: NA
J: TRBJ2-1
CDR3: CASSQDPTSGFYNEQFF
DNA: TGCGCCAGCAGCCAAGACCCGACTAGCGGGTTCTACAATGAGCAGTTCTTC

D: NA
V: TRBV7-3
size: NA
J: TRBJ2-7
CDR3: CASRRDSSRGEQYF
DNA: TGTGCCAGCAGACGAGACAGTTCCAGGGGCGAGCAGTACTTC

D: TRBD1
V: TRBV19
size: NA
J: TRBJ1-4
CDR3: CASSMVAGGDEKLFF
DNA: TGTGCCAGTAGTATGGTCGCAGGGGGCGATGAAAAACTGTTTTTT

D: NA
V: TRBV28
size: few
J: TRBJ1-5
CDR3: CATQGNQPQHF
DNA: TGTGCCACCCAGGGCAATCAGCCCCAGCATTTT

D: TRBD2
V: TRBV9
size: NA
J: TRBJ2-7
CDR3: CASSVLAGNSYEQYF
DNA: TGTGCCAGCAGCGTACTAGCGGGGAACTCCTACGAGCAGTACTTC

D: TRBD1
V: TRBV6-5
size: NA
J: TRBJ2-2
CDR3: CASFRTGGTGELFF
DNA: TGTGCCAGCTTCCGGACAGGGGGAACCGGGGAGCTGTTTTTT

D: NA
V: TRBV21-1
size: few
J: TRBJ1-6
CDR3: CALLRGSSYNSPLHF
DNA: TGTGCCCTTCTCCGGGGGAGCTCCTATAATTCACCCCTCCACTTT

D: TRBD1
V: TRBV23-1
size: NA
J: TRBJ2-2
CDR3: CASSRDRHTGELFF
DNA: TGCGCCAGCAGTCGGGACAGACACACCGGGGAGCTGTTTTTT

D: NA
V: TRBV30
size: few
J: TRBJ1-1
CDR3: CAWSVPGFAFF
DNA: TGTGCCTGGAGTGTGCCAGGGTTCGCTTTCTTT

D: NA
V: TRBV10-2
size: NA
J: TRBJ1-2
CDR3: CASSEFYEREGYTF
DNA: TGCGCCAGCAGTGAGTTTTATGAGAGAGAAGGCTACACCTTC

D: NA
V: TRBV19
size: NA
J: TRBJ2-2
CDR3: CATMRGSYTINTGELFF
DNA: TGTGCCACCATGCGCGGCTCCTATACCATTAACACCGGGGAGCTGTTTTTT

D: TRBD1
V: TRBV19
size: medium-sized
J: TRBJ2-7
CDR3: CASTPTGGIYEQYF
DNA: TGTGCCAGTACCCCGACAGGGGGAATCTACGAGCAGTACTTC

D: TRBD1
V: TRBV5-1
size: NA
J: TRBJ2-7
CDR3: CASGTGASYEQYF
DNA: TGCGCCAGCGGGACAGGGGCTTCCTACGAGCAGTACTTC

D: TRBD1
V: TRBV6-1
size: NA
J: TRBJ1-5
CDR3: CASSGGGGQTISNQPQHF
DNA: TGTGCCAGCAGTGGAGGAGGGGGACAGACCATTAGCAATCAGCCCCAGCATTTT

D: NA
V: TRBV7-2
size: NA
J: TRBJ1-4
CDR3: CASSFTGNEKLFF
DNA: TGTGCCAGCAGCTTCACAGGGAATGAAAAACTGTTTTTT

D: NA
V: TRBV28
size: NA
J: TRBJ2-7
CDR3: CASSRLFYEQYF
DNA: TGTGCCAGCAGTAGACTGTTCTACGAGCAGTACTTC

D: NA
V: TRBV27
size: few
J: TRBJ1-1
CDR3: CASSLTRTEAFF
DNA: TGTGCCAGCAGTTTAACCCGGACTGAAGCTTTCTTT

D: NA
V: TRBV15
size: NA
J: TRBJ2-3
CDR3: CATSALLQGATDTQYF
DNA: TGTGCCACCAGCGCTTTGCTACAGGGCGCCACAGATACGCAGTATTTT

D: NA
V: TRBV27
size: few
J: TRBJ1-6
CDR3: CASTYNSNSPLHF
DNA: TGTGCCAGCACCTACAACAGTAATTCACCCCTCCACTTT

D: NA
V: TRBV10-3
size: NA
J: TRBJ1-5
CDR3: CAISEGRPEEPQHF
DNA: TGTGCCATCAGTGAGGGAAGACCGGAGGAGCCCCAGCATTTT

D: NA
V: TRBV19
size: few
J: TRBJ2-2
CDR3: CASKLGGLNAGELFF
DNA: TGTGCCAGTAAATTAGGGGGTCTTAACGCCGGGGAGCTGTTTTTT

D: TRBD2
V: TRBV7-9
size: NA
J: TRBJ2-1
CDR3: CASSFQRGSNEQFF
DNA: TGTGCCAGCAGCTTCCAGCGGGGGAGCAATGAGCAGTTCTTC

D: TRBD1
V: TRBV4-1
size: once
J: TRBJ1-2
CDR3: CASSQRQGNYGYTF
DNA: TGCGCCAGCAGCCAGAGACAGGGAAACTATGGCTACACCTTC

D: TRBD1
V: TRBV5-1
size: NA
J: TRBJ1-2
CDR3: CASSFGGGPDGYTF
DNA: TGCGCCAGCAGCTTCGGAGGGGGCCCTGATGGCTACACCTTC

D: NA
V: TRBV21-1
size: NA
J: TRBJ2-7
CDR3: CASSFGAGQGALYEQYF
DNA: TGTGCCAGCAGCTTCGGGGCAGGGCAGGGGGCGCTTTACGAGCAGTACTTC

D: TRBD1
V: TRBV7-2
size: NA
J: TRBJ1-1
CDR3: CASSYTGGPNTEAFF
DNA: TGTGCCAGCAGCTATACAGGGGGCCCGAACACTGAAGCTTTCTTT

D: TRBD2
V: TRBV4-3
size: NA
J: TRBJ2-7
CDR3: CASSQDHSGVSYEQYF
DNA: TGCGCCAGCAGCCAAGATCATAGCGGGGTTTCCTACGAGCAGTACTTC

D: NA
V: TRBV13
size: few
J: TRBJ2-2
CDR3: CASTTTGYLKNTGELFF
DNA: TGTGCCAGCACCACGACCGGGTACTTAAAGAACACCGGGGAGCTGTTTTTT

D: NA
V: TRBV7-6
size: NA
J: TRBJ2-7
CDR3: CASSLASGEQYF
DNA: TGTGCCAGCAGCTTAGCCTCCGGCGAGCAGTACTTC

D: TRBD1
V: TRBV5-5
size: NA
J: TRBJ1-3
CDR3: CASSPGGTGRNTIYF
DNA: TGTGCCAGCAGCCCTGGCGGGACAGGGCGAAACACCATATATTTT

D: NA
V: TRBV30
size: NA
J: TRBJ2-3
CDR3: CAWSVLAPTDTQYF
DNA: TGTGCCTGGAGTGTGTTAGCCCCGACAGATACGCAGTATTTT

D: TRBD1
V: TRBV7-2
size: NA
J: TRBJ2-4
CDR3: CASSARDRGSGNIQYF
DNA: TGTGCCAGCAGCGCCCGGGACAGGGGGTCTGGGAACATTCAGTACTTC

D: NA
V: TRBV19
size: NA
J: TRBJ1-1
CDR3: CASSIGAGNTEAFF
DNA: TGTGCCAGTAGTATAGGGGCCGGGAACACTGAAGCTTTCTTT

D: NA
V: TRBV6-6
size: NA
J: TRBJ1-4
CDR3: CASSYSDSEKLFF
DNA: TGTGCCAGCAGTTACTCCGACAGCGAAAAACTGTTTTTT

D: TRBD1
V: TRBV2
size: NA
J: TRBJ2-7
CDR3: CASGTGFHEQYF
DNA: TGTGCCAGCGGGACAGGGTTCCACGAGCAGTACTTC

D: NA
V: TRBV6-1
size: medium-sized
J: TRBJ2-7
CDR3: CASEGDVKYF
DNA: TGTGCCAGCGAAGGAGACGTCAAGTACTTC

D: NA
V: TRBV30
size: few
J: TRBJ1-4
CDR3: CAWSIGGSNEKLFF
DNA: TGTGCCTGGAGTATCGGAGGTTCAAATGAAAAACTGTTTTTT

D: NA
V: TRBV6-5
size: NA
J: TRBJ2-2
CDR3: CASSFIGEGTGELFF
DNA: TGTGCCAGCAGTTTTATCGGGGAAGGTACCGGGGAGCTGTTTTTT